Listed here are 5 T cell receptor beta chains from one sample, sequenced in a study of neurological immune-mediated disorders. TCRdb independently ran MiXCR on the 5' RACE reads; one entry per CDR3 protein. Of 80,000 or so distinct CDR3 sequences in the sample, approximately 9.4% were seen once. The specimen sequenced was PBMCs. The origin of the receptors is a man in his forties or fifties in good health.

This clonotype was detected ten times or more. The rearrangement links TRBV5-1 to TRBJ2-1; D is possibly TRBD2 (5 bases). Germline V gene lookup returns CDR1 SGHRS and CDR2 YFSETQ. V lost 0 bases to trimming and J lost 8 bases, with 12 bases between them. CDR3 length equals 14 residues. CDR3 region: CASSLGRDGDEQFF. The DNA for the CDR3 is TGCGCCAGCAGCTTGGGCCGGGATGGCGATGAGCAGTTCTTC. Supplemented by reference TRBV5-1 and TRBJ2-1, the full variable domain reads KAGVTQTPRYLIKTRGQQVTLSCSPISGHRSVSWYQQTPGQGLQFLFEYFSETQRNKGNFPGRFSGRQFSNSRSEMNVSTLELGDSALYLCASSLGRDGDEQFFGPGTRLTVL.

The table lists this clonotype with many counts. The CDR3 region is CASLKITGELFF. Written as DNA, the CDR3 is TGTGCCAGCTTAAAGATCACCGGGGAGCTGTTTTTT. The chain combines TRBV12-3 or TRBV12-4 with TRBJ2-2, with unresolved D. The CDR3 consists of 12 residues. The ends were cut back, 8 bases at V and 4 bases at J, with 8 bases in the middle.

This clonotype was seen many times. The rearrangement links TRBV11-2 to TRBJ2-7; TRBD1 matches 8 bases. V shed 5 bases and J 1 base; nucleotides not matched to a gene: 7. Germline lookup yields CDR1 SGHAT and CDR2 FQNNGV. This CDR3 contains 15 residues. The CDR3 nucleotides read TGTGCCAGCAGCATAGGACAGGGTTGGTCCTACGAGCAGTACTTC. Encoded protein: CASSIGQGWSYEQYF. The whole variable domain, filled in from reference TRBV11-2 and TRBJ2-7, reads EAGVAQSPRYKIIEKRQSVAFWCNPISGHATLYWYQQILGQGPKLLIQFQNNGVVDDSQLPKDRFSAERLKGVDSTLKIQPAKLEDSAVYLCASSIGQGWSYEQYFGPGTRLTVT.

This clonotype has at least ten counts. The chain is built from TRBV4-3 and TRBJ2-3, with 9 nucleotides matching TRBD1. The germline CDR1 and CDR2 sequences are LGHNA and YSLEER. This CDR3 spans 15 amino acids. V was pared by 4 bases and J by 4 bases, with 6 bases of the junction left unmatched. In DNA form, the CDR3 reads TGCGCCAGCAGCCTAACAGGGGGCAGCGCAGATACGCAGTATTTT. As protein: CASSLTGGSADTQYF.

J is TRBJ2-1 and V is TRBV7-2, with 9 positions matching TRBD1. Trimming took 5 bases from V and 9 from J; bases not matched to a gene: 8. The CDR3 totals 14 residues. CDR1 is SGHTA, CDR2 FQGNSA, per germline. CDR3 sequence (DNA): TGTGCCAGCAGCCCAGGGACAGGGATCGGTGAGCAGTTCTTC. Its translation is CASSPGTGIGEQFF.